Shown below are 22 T cell receptor beta chains from a single sample sequenced in a study of blood T cells in healthy people across ages. It was with a sample-barcoded 5' primer and a J-beta primer mix that a second PCR of roughly 7 to 11 cycles was run. TCRdb re-called the 5' RACE reads with MiXCR, one entry per CDR3 protein. The data show around 1,800,000 distinct CDR3 sequences, about two fifths seen once. Sequencing was done on a sample of blood. These receptors were obtained from a human donor in good health.

V is TRBV10-3 and J is TRBJ2-7, with D possibly TRBD1 on 6 matching bases. The germline gives CDR1 ENHRY, CDR2 SYGVKD. This CDR3 has 10 residues. The DNA of the CDR3 is TGTGTCACAGGGATGAACGAGCAGTACTTC. Translation gives CVTGMNEQYF.

This clonotype was detected only a few times. CDR3 in amino acids: CASSLFNNEQFF. In nucleotides, the CDR3 is TGTGCCAGCAGTTTATTTAACAATGAGCAGTTCTTC. The chain uses TRBV12-3 or TRBV12-4 and TRBJ2-1; D is uncertain. Trimming stripped 2 bases from V and 5 bases from J, with 4 bases between. This CDR3 comprises 12 residues.

The V call is TRBV20-1, the J call TRBJ2-5, with a tentative D call TRBD2 (6 bases). The DNA end is more similar to TRBJ2-7, so the J call may be wrong. The CDR3 totals 12 residues. Per germline, CDR1 DFQATT and CDR2 SNEGSKA (reference sequence). The CDR3 DNA sequence: TGCAGTGCTAGGCGGGGTTCGGACGAGCAGTACTTC. It yields the protein CSARRGSDEQYF.

This sequence joins TRBV6-5 and TRBJ1-1; TRBD1 might be the D (5 bases). CDR3 length: 14 residues. V shed 0 bases and J shed 5 bases, with 10 bases lying between them. The germline CDR1 and CDR2 sequences are MNHEY and SVGAGI. CDR3 loop: CASSYSPGRTEAFF. The CDR3 DNA follows: TGTGCCAGCAGTTACTCGCCAGGGAGAACTGAAGCTTTCTTT.

This clonotype was counted a few times. The rearrangement joins TRBV29-1 to TRBJ2-3, with D tentatively TRBD1 (6 bases). Germline V lookup: CDR1 SQVTM, CDR2 ANQGSEA. The V and J ends lost 4 bases and 2 bases respectively, with 13 bases between them. The CDR3 runs 14 residues. Written as DNA, the CDR3 is TGCAGCGTTGGTGGGGGCCATCTCACAGATACGCAGTATTTT. Translated, it gives CSVGGGHLTDTQYF.

This clonotype was observed a few times. The chain joins TRBV6-1 to TRBJ1-1; 7 bases align to TRBD1. V gave up 10 bases and J gave up 3 bases; unmatched junction bases: 8. In germline, CDR1 is MNHNS, CDR2 SASEGT. The CDR3 is 13 amino acids. The CDR3 region is CATCVGQYTEAFF. As DNA, the CDR3 is TGTGCCACTTGTGTGGGACAGTACACTGAAGCTTTCTTT.

The chain recombines TRBV5-1 with TRBJ2-1; 7 bases fit TRBD2. Germline trimming cut 1 base from V and 0 bases from J; bases unmatched to any gene: 10. Germline V gives CDR1 SGHRS, CDR2 YFSETQ. The CDR3 extends over 18 amino acids. DNA of the CDR3: TGCGCCAGCAGCTTGTTTCTCCTAGCGGTAAACTCCTACAATGAGCAGTTCTTC. Protein sequence: CASSLFLLAVNSYNEQFF.

The table lists this clonotype with a few counts. The chain has TRBV6-2 or TRBV6-3 and TRBJ2-7; the D is unclear. Germline CDR1 reads MNHEY; CDR2 reads SVGEGT. The V and J ends lost 7 bases and 3 bases respectively, with 7 bases between them. The CDR3 runs to 11 residues. The CDR3: CASTYYYEQYF. DNA of the CDR3: TGTGCCAGCACCTATTACTACGAGCAGTACTTC.

This clonotype was counted only a few times. V is TRBV10-3 and J is TRBJ1-5, with D tentatively TRBD1 (5 bases). Germline CDR1 is ENHRY and CDR2 is SYGVKD. V lost 6 bases, J lost 5 bases, and 11 bases lay in between. The CDR3 is 13 amino acids. CDR3 sequence reads: CAISVRDDQPQHF. The CDR3 DNA is TGTGCCATCAGCGTTAGGGACGATCAGCCCCAGCATTTT.

The rearrangement joins TRBV5-6 to TRBJ1-1; D perhaps matches TRBD1 (5 bases). V was shortened by 0 bases and J by 5 bases, with 17 bases between the two germline ends. This CDR3 region has 16 residues. Germline V gene sequence: CDR1 SGHDT, CDR2 YYEEEE. The CDR3 protein is CASSLGPTGGGTEAFF. The CDR3 bases are TGTGCCAGCAGCTTGGGGCCTACAGGAGGTGGGACTGAAGCTTTCTTT.

The rearrangement links TRBV7-6 to TRBJ1-1, with D unclear. Germline CDR1 SGHVS, CDR2 FNYEAQ. Trimming took 5 bases from V and 5 from J, leaving 15 bases between them. The CDR3 is 14 residues long. The CDR3 spells CASSPRTPETEAFF. The CDR3 DNA is TGTGCCAGCAGCCCCAGGACTCCTGAAACTGAAGCTTTCTTT.

To note about this clonotype: One end of the junction is discordant with germline, which a read error may explain. The chain joins TRBV4-3 to TRBJ2-3; 7 bases match TRBD2. Per the germline V gene, CDR1 is LGHNA and CDR2 is YSLEER. CDR3 length: 14 residues. This CDR3 reads CASSPGGTADAQYF. In DNA, the CDR3 is TGCGCCAGCAGCCCCGGGGGGACGGCAGATGCGCAGTATTTT.

J is TRBJ2-7 and V is TRBV4-1, with 7 bases aligning to TRBD2. Germline assignment: CDR1 MGHRA and CDR2 YSYEKL. The CDR3 consists of 14 residues. The V segment lost 6 bases and the J segment 4 bases; nucleotides outside the gene matches: 9. The CDR3 DNA follows: TGCGCCAGCAGAGGGAGGGAGGGGAGATACGAGCAGTACTTC. Its translation is CASRGREGRYEQYF.

This clonotype was found a few times. The chain recombines TRBV24-1 with TRBJ2-3; weak D call: TRBD1 (6 bases). This CDR3 spans 15 amino acids. V lost 9 bases and J lost 7, with 22 bases in between. Germline CDR1 KGHDR, CDR2 SFDVKD. The CDR3 DNA follows: TGTGCCACCTCTGACACGAGACAGGCGAGGAATACGCAGTATTTT. Translating gives CATSDTRQARNTQYF.

This clonotype was counted between two and nine times. The chain is built from TRBV7-2 and TRBJ2-7, with D tentatively TRBD1 (6 bases). The germline CDR1 and CDR2 sequences are SGHTA and FQGNSA. The CDR3 totals 13 residues. V was clipped by 5 bases and J by 2 bases, with 10 bases between them. CDR3 loop: CASSIGTPYEQYF. In DNA, the CDR3 is TGTGCCAGCAGCATTGGGACACCCTACGAGCAGTACTTC.

The V gene is TRBV7-8, the J gene TRBJ1-3; D not certain. The germline V gene encodes CDR1 SGHVS and CDR2 FQNEAQ. V was cut by 5 bases and J by 2 bases, with 7 bases left in between. This CDR3 has 13 amino acids. This CDR3 is CASSRLPGNTIYF. The CDR3 DNA follows: TGTGCCAGCAGCCGCCTTCCTGGAAACACCATATATTTT.

This clonotype was observed a handful of times. The chain links TRBV20-1 to TRBJ2-6; perhaps TRBD1 as D (8 bases). The CDR3 length is 17 residues. The V end was cut by 0 bases, the J end by 0 bases, with 12 bases between. The germline V gene has CDR1 DFQATT and CDR2 SNEGSKA (reference sequence). The CDR3 protein is CSARDSGTGSGANVLTF. The CDR3 DNA reads as TGCAGTGCTAGAGACAGCGGGACAGGCTCTGGGGCCAACGTCCTGACTTTC.

This sequence joins TRBV6-2 or TRBV6-3 and TRBJ2-7; D is ambiguous. CDR1 is MNHEY, CDR2 SVGEGT, per germline. Trimming stripped 8 bases from V and 1 base from J, with 12 bases between. The CDR3 sequence is 13 residues long. The CDR3 DNA reads TGTGCCAGCGGGGAAACCTATTCCTACGAGCAGTACTTC. Translating gives CASGETYSYEQYF.

Comments on this clonotype: It may be a read error: a sequence one base away is much more abundant. V usage is TRBV7-9 and J usage is TRBJ1-2, with no clear D. This CDR3 has 12 amino acids. Germline lookup yields CDR1 SEHNR and CDR2 FQNEAQ (reference sequence). The chain's CDR3 is CAGSRPNYGYTF. The CDR3 DNA reads TGTGCCGGCAGCCGGCCCAACTATGGCTACACCTTC. The variable domain in full, completed from reference TRBV7-9 and TRBJ1-2, reads DTGVSQNPRHKITKRGQNVTFRCDPISEHNRLYWYRQTLGQGPEFLTYFQNEAQLEKSRLLSDRFSAERPKGSFSTLEIQRTEQGDSAMYLCAGSRPNYGYTFGSGTRLTVV.

This sequence joins TRBV12-3 or TRBV12-4 and TRBJ2-5, with D unresolved. Trimming left V 6 bases short and J 5 bases short, with 13 bases between. The CDR3 totals 13 residues. Written as DNA, the CDR3 is TGTGCCAGCAGCCTAGGCCTATTTGAGACCCAGTACTTC. Protein product: CASSLGLFETQYF.

About this clonotype: At one end the junction does not follow the germline gene, possibly because of a read error. The chain couples TRBV3-1 to TRBJ2-7, with a weak D call TRBD1 (6 bases). The germline CDR1 and CDR2 sequences are LGHDT and YNNKEL (reference sequence). This CDR3 contains 14 residues. CDR3 sequence: CASSQAGASYKQYF. The DNA for the CDR3 is TGTGCCAGCAGCCAAGCAGGGGCCTCCTACAAGCAGTACTTC.

This clonotype was recorded a few times. The chain links TRBV29-1 to TRBJ1-4, with 7 nucleotides matching TRBD1. The germline V gene encodes CDR1 SQVTM and CDR2 ANQGSEA. V shed 7 bases and J 3 bases; nucleotides not matched to a gene: 2. The CDR3 extends over 12 amino acids. CDR3 protein: CSGGGPNEKLFF. In nucleotides, the CDR3 is TGCAGCGGAGGGGGCCCTAATGAAAAACTGTTTTTT.